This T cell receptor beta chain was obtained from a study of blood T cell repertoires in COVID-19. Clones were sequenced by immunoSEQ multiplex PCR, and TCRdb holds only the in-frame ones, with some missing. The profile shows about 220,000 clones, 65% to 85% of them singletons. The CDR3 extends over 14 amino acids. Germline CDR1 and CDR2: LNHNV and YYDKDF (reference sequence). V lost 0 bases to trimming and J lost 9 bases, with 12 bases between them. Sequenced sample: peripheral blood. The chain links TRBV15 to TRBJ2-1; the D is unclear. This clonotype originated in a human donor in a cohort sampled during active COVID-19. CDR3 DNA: TGTGCCACCAGCAGAGATCAACGGGTGGCTGAGCAGTTCTTC. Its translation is CATSRDQRVAEQFF.